Following are 2 T cell receptor beta chains from one sample sequenced in a study of T cell repertoires in ileal Crohn's disease. Time point given: neoterminal ileum biopsy at postoperative endoscopy, about 6 months after surgery. Assay: immunoSEQ multiplex PCR; the TCRdb copy retains only in-frame clones and omits some. The sample includes approximately 10,000 clones, 79% of them seen just once. The sample consisted of ileal tissue. These receptors were collected from an adult with Crohn's disease.

The chain recombines TRBV6-1 with TRBJ2-1, with 10 bases aligning to TRBD2. This CDR3 has 15 residues. The germline V gene encodes CDR1 MNHNS and CDR2 SASEGT. Losses at the gene ends were 1 base for V and 6 bases for J; bases not matched to a gene: 3. The DNA for the CDR3 is TGTGCCAGCAGTGAAGTGGGACTAGCGTCCAATGAGCAGTTCTTC. Its protein product is CASSEVGLASNEQFF.

The chain carries TRBV15 and TRBJ1-1; D is ambiguous. CDR3 length equals 13 residues. With 9 bases removed from V and 5 bases from J, the gap between germline ends came to 16 bases. Germline CDR1 LNHNV, CDR2 YYDKDF (reference sequence). The CDR3 protein is CATRLLRGTEAFF. CDR3 nucleotides: TGTGCCACAAGACTCCTACGAGGGACTGAAGCTTTCTTT.